This T cell receptor (beta chain) was profiled in a study of cytomegalovirus exposure and HLA in healthy donors. Trimming took 6 bases from V and 1 from J, leaving 10 bases between them. CDR1 is SGHVS and CDR2 is FNYEAQ in the germline V gene. The length of the CDR3 is 13 residues. This clone was counted between two and nine times. Its antigen is undetermined. The PCR made use of 60 Vbeta and 13 Jbeta primers. Profiling relied on immunoSEQ multiplex PCR, and the TCRdb table lists in-frame clones only, not all of them. The sample holds 150,000 to 200,000 clones; nearly 80% are singletons and the top ten take under 8%. The study, taken as a whole, reports: Later on, analysis showed that most CMV-associated TCR beta chains appeared to be HLA-restricted. Among TCR beta chains of equal frequency, HLA-associated ones were more clonally expanded in a later analysis.

The sample consisted of PBMCs. This chain joins TRBV7-6 and TRBJ2-7, with D perhaps TRBD1 (6 bases). The origin of this receptor is a man aged 40-49 years in good health and CMV-seropositive. The chain's CDR3 is CASRSTGSYEQYF. The CDR3, as DNA: TGTGCCAGCAGATCGACAGGTTCCTACGAGCAGTACTTC. Using reference TRBV7-6 and TRBJ2-7 for the parts outside the CDR3, the full variable domain is GAGVSQSPRYKVTKRGQDVALRCDPISGHVSLYWYRQALGQGPEFLTYFNYEAQQDKSGLPNDRFSAERPEGSISTLTIQRTEQRDSAMYRCASRSTGSYEQYFGPGTRLTVT.